The rows below give T cell receptor beta chains drawn from one sample of a study of a mutant IDH1 vaccine in newly diagnosed glioma. The data were produced by immunoSEQ multiplex PCR, yet TCRdb's version contains in-frame clones alone and is incomplete. The sample has about 36,000 clones, about four fifths seen once. Their cognate antigens are unknown. This specimen was PBMCs, taken from a glioma patient whose treatment included an IDH1 peptide vaccine. The receptors stem from a man aged 45 to 65 with glioma. Both conserved end residues are part of each CDR3. D genes are given only for firm matches. Clone size is stated in some rows and not others, as once, few, many or a class when expanded.

TRBJ2-7	-	TRBV29-1	TRBD1	TGCAGCGGGGTCCGGACAGGGACCTACGAGCAGTACTTC	CSGVRTGTYEQYF
TRBJ1-5	-	TRBV4-1	-	TGCGCCAGCAGCCAAGAGGACGGCAATCAGCCCCAGCATTTT	CASSQEDGNQPQHF
TRBJ2-3	-	TRBV4-1	-	TGCGCCAGCAGCCAAGATAAGGGAATCGGCACAGATACGCAGTATTTT	CASSQDKGIGTDTQYF
TRBJ1-2	-	TRBV6-1	-	TGTGCCAGCAGCCCCGGGGGGGGTAACTATGGCTACACCTTC	CASSPGGGNYGYTF
TRBJ2-1	-	TRBV29-1	-	TGCAGCGTTATGCGGGACTCCCTCAATGAGCAGTTCTTC	CSVMRDSLNEQFF
TRBJ1-1	-	TRBV11-3	-	TGTGCCAGCAGCAGGACAGCTGAAGCTTTCTTT	CASSRTAEAFF
TRBJ1-1	-	TRBV29-1	-	TGCAGCGTTGAAGAGGGGGCAACTTTCTTT	CSVEEGATFF
TRBJ1-1	few	TRBV9	-	TGTGCCAGCAGCGTGGCGGTGTCCACTGAAGCTTTCTTT	CASSVAVSTEAFF
TRBJ2-1	once	TRBV5-4	-	TGTGCCAGCAGCTTGGCTCATCTTAATGAGCAGTTCTTC	CASSLAHLNEQFF
TRBJ2-1	-	TRBV11-3	TRBD1	TGTGCCAGCAGCCGCCAGGGACAGGGCTTAAATGAGCAGTTCTTC	CASSRQGQGLNEQFF
TRBJ1-2	-	TRBV2	-	TGTGCCAGCAGTGATTTCGGCTACACCTTC	CASSDFGYTF
TRBJ1-1	-	TRBV27	-	TGTGCCAGCAGTTTAAAACTAATGAACACTGAAGCTTTCTTT	CASSLKLMNTEAFF
TRBJ1-1	-	TRBV14	TRBD1	TGTGCCAGCAGCTTACGATTATTTGGGACAGGGGGGGTGAACACTGAAGCTTTCTTT	CASSLRLFGTGGVNTEAFF
TRBJ2-7	-	TRBV20-1	-	TGCAGTGCTAGAGACGGCTACGAGCAGTACTTC	CSARDGYEQYF
TRBJ1-3	-	TRBV19	-	TGTGCCAGTAGTCGGTACACCATATATTTT	CASSRYTIYF
TRBJ2-3	-	TRBV7-2	-	TGTGCCAGCAGCTTGGGGGCGGTGGGCACAGATACGCAGTATTTT	CASSLGAVGTDTQYF
TRBJ2-1	-	TRBV2	-	TGTGCCAGCAGTGGATTCGGGGACTCCTACAATGAGCAGTTCTTC	CASSGFGDSYNEQFF
TRBJ1-2	-	TRBV9	-	TGTGCCAGCAGCACGAACAAAGGCTACACCTTC	CASSTNKGYTF
TRBJ1-5	-	TRBV6-6	-	TGTGCCAGCAGTCTTATGGGAGGCCAGCAGCCCCAGCATTTT	CASSLMGGQQPQHF
TRBJ2-1	-	TRBV5-1	TRBD2	TGCGCCAGCCAGGGAGGGATCTCCTACAATGAGCAGTTCTTC	CASQGGISYNEQFF